These 29 T cell receptor beta chains were sequenced from one sample in a study of control samples from healthy donors and cancer patients. Method: immunoSEQ multiplex PCR; TCRdb's copy keeps in-frame clones and lacks some. The profile shows 160,000 or so clones, under 96% of them singletons. The material sequenced was blood. Receptor source: a woman in her twenties or thirties in good health.

The V call is TRBV6-2 or TRBV6-3, the J call TRBJ2-7; 10 bases are a match to TRBD2. The germline gives CDR1 MNHEY, CDR2 SVGEGT. V gave up 4 bases and J gave up 3 bases; unmatched junction bases: 3. There are 14 residues in the CDR3. The CDR3 loop reads CASSLLAGYYEQYF. CDR3 sequence (DNA): TGTGCCAGCAGTTTACTAGCGGGATACTACGAGCAGTACTTC.

The chain combines TRBV28 with TRBJ2-2; D remains unclear. The CDR3 runs to 14 residues. Germline assignment: CDR1 MDHEN and CDR2 SYDVKM. Deletions cut 5 bases from V and 4 bases from J, with 11 bases between. The CDR3 here is CASSVPVSTGELFF. As DNA, the CDR3 is TGTGCCAGCAGTGTGCCCGTATCCACCGGGGAGCTGTTTTTT.

This rearrangement joins TRBV27 to TRBJ2-3; 7 nucleotides align to TRBD2. Per the germline V gene, CDR1 is MNHEY and CDR2 is SMNVEV (reference sequence). The V segment lost 5 bases and the J segment 5 bases; nucleotides outside the gene matches: 19. The CDR3 extends over 18 amino acids. The CDR3 sequence is CASSPKPPLGGFGDTQYF. In DNA form, the CDR3 reads TGTGCCAGCAGTCCCAAACCCCCGCTGGGGGGGTTCGGAGATACGCAGTATTTT.

The genes are TRBV15 and TRBJ2-1, with TRBD2 as a possible D gene (6 bases). The CDR3 is made up of 14 amino acids. CDR1 and CDR2 (germline): LNHNV, YYDKDF (reference sequence). V was cut by 6 bases and J by 2 bases, with 11 bases left in between. CDR3 DNA sequence: TGTGCCACCAGTAGAAGGACTACCTACAATGAGCAGTTCTTC. Translation: CATSRRTTYNEQFF.

The genes are TRBV2 and TRBJ1-4; 10 bases map to TRBD1. The CDR3 consists of 15 residues. Germline V gives CDR1 SNHLY, CDR2 FYNNEI. V was clipped by 5 bases and J by 3 bases; unmatched bases: 3. The CDR3 spells CASSSDRGANEKLFF. CDR3 in DNA: TGTGCCAGCAGTTCGGACAGGGGGGCTAATGAAAAACTGTTTTTT.

As regards this clone: The same CDR3 can be traced to other DNA sequences in this sample. This rearrangement joins TRBV29-1 to TRBJ2-3; no definite D call. Germline V CDR1 and CDR2: SQVTM, ANQGSEA. Trimming left V 1 base short and J 3 bases short, with 17 bases between. The CDR3 has 16 residues. CDR3 region: CSVEVGWSGGTDTQYF. CDR3 coding DNA: TGCAGCGTTGAAGTCGGCTGGTCTGGCGGAACAGATACGCAGTATTTT.

This sequence joins TRBV5-5 and TRBJ2-7; D might be TRBD1 (6 bases). The CDR3 has 13 amino acids. V was pared by 0 bases and J by 2 bases, with 6 bases between. CDR1 SGHKS and CDR2 YYEKEE come from the germline V gene (reference sequence). The CDR3, as DNA: TGTGCCAGCAGCTTGGAGGGGGCCTACGAGCAGTACTTC. It translates to CASSLEGAYEQYF.

V usage is TRBV7-9 and J usage is TRBJ2-1; 10 nucleotides agree with TRBD2. This CDR3 is 16 amino acids long. The junction had 6 bases not matched to a gene; V was cut back by 5 bases and J by 2 bases. The germline CDR1 and CDR2 sequences are SEHNR and FQNEAQ (reference sequence). Here the CDR3 reads CASSPSGRLPYNEQFF. The DNA of the CDR3 is TGTGCCAGCAGCCCTAGCGGGAGACTACCCTACAATGAGCAGTTCTTC.

The V call is TRBV19, the J call TRBJ2-2; 8 bases line up with TRBD1. The CDR3 consists of 14 residues. After removal of 4 bases from V and 5 bases from J, the junction contained 3 bases not matched to a gene. CDR1 LNHDA and CDR2 SQIVND come from the germline V gene (reference sequence). The CDR3: CASSTRTGTGELFF. CDR3 DNA: TGTGCCAGTAGTACCCGGACAGGGACCGGGGAGCTGTTTTTT.

V and J are TRBV4-1 and TRBJ1-2; a weak D match, TRBD1 (5 bases). V lost 4 bases and J 5 bases, leaving 8 bases between the germline ends. The CDR3 loop spans 12 amino acids. Germline assignment: CDR1 MGHRA and CDR2 YSYEKL. In DNA form, the CDR3 reads TGCGCCAGCAGCCGAGGGACTTATGGCTACACCTTC. It translates to CASSRGTYGYTF.

The V gene is TRBV25-1, the J gene TRBJ1-2; D remains unclear. Trimming shortened V by 5 bases and J by 8 bases, and 18 bases separated the two germline ends. The CDR3 covers 14 residues. Germline-derived CDR1 and CDR2 are MGHDK and SYGVNS. The DNA of the CDR3 is TGTGCCAGCAGTCCCCGGGGATGGCTCCTGGGCTACACCTTC. The encoded protein is CASSPRGWLLGYTF.

The CDR3 DNA follows: TGTGCCAGCAGCTTAACAGGGGCTGGCTATGGCTACACCTTC. Its protein is CASSLTGAGYGYTF. J is TRBJ1-2 and V is TRBV7-9, with 7 bases aligning to TRBD1. Looked up from germline, CDR1 is SEHNR and CDR2 is FQNEAQ (reference sequence). V trimming: 2 bases; J trimming: 4 bases; junction bases outside the gene matches: 4. The CDR3 runs 14 residues.

This chain links TRBV5-6 with TRBJ2-7; weak D call: TRBD1 (5 bases). Trimming shortened V by 0 bases and J by 3 bases, and 13 bases separated the two germline ends. This CDR3 is built from 15 residues. Germline V gives CDR1 SGHDT, CDR2 YYEEEE. CDR3 amino acids: CASSLEGAGDYEQYF. CDR3 bases: TGTGCCAGCAGCTTGGAAGGGGCTGGAGACTACGAGCAGTACTTC.

J is TRBJ1-2 and V is TRBV12-3 or TRBV12-4; D unclear. V gave up 8 bases and J gave up 5 bases, with 15 bases separating them. The CDR3 covers 13 residues. The DNA for the CDR3 is TGTGCCAGCGGACCACACGGATGGTATGGCTACACCTTC. This codes for CASGPHGWYGYTF.

The chain's CDR3 is CASSFRSSNQPQHF. Written as DNA, the CDR3 is TGTGCCAGCAGTTTTAGGAGTAGCAATCAGCCCCAGCATTTT. This sequence joins TRBV7-2 and TRBJ1-5; no firm D call. V shed 6 bases and J shed 0 bases, with 9 bases lying between them. Germline-derived CDR1 and CDR2 are SGHTA and FQGNSA. There are 14 residues in the CDR3.

The CDR3, as DNA: TGCAGCGTGGGAGGGGTCGGTGGCTACACCTTC. Protein product: CSVGGVGGYTF. The V gene is TRBV29-1, the J gene TRBJ1-2, with D possibly matching TRBD1 (5 bases). In germline, CDR1 is SQVTM, CDR2 ANQGSEA. With 6 bases removed from V and 7 bases from J, the gap between germline ends came to 12 bases. CDR3 length equals 11 residues.

The rearrangement links TRBV20-1 to TRBJ1-2; tentative D call: TRBD1 (5 bases). CDR3 size: 13 residues. Germline loops: CDR1 DFQATT, CDR2 SNEGSKA (reference sequence). Between the trimmed V and J ends, which lost 3 bases and 2 bases, there was a span of 10 bases. This chain's CDR3 is CSASQAGNYGYTF. The CDR3 nucleotides are TGCAGTGCTAGTCAGGCAGGGAACTATGGCTACACCTTC.

V and J are TRBV24-1 and TRBJ2-2; 7 nucleotides line up with TRBD1. The CDR3 totals 16 residues. Trimming cost V 3 bases and J 4 bases; bases outside gene matches: 7. Germline V gives CDR1 KGHDR, CDR2 SFDVKD. The CDR3 loop is CATSDPRQGSTGELFF. CDR3 coding DNA: TGTGCCACCAGTGATCCACGACAGGGAAGCACCGGGGAGCTGTTTTTT.

This chain uses TRBV19 with TRBJ2-3; 15 positions agree with TRBD2. This CDR3 comprises 14 residues. CDR1 is LNHDA, CDR2 SQIVND, per germline (reference sequence). J gave up 4 bases and V 10 bases, and 3 bases lay outside the gene matches. CDR3 loop: CATGLAGGPDTQYF. The CDR3 nucleotides are TGTGCCACAGGACTAGCGGGAGGGCCAGATACGCAGTATTTT.

The chain combines TRBV28 with TRBJ2-7, with 8 bases matching TRBD2. J was trimmed by 0 bases and V by 6 bases; bases with no gene match: 7. The CDR3 consists of 15 residues. Per the germline V gene, CDR1 is MDHEN and CDR2 is SYDVKM. The CDR3 region has the DNA TGTGCCAGCAGCTCGGGGGGGGCTAGCTCCTACGAGCAGTACTTC. Its translation: CASSSGGASSYEQYF.

The chain uses TRBV4-1 and TRBJ2-3, with 10 nucleotides matching TRBD2. From germline, CDR1 is MGHRA and CDR2 YSYEKL. V trimming: 4 bases; J trimming: 5 bases; junction bases outside the gene matches: 12. This CDR3 has 17 residues. In nucleotides, the CDR3 is TGCGCCAGCAGCCTCTGGACTAGCGGAGAGAGTGTAGATACGCAGTATTTT. This encodes CASSLWTSGESVDTQYF.

The DNA of the CDR3 is TGTGCCAGCAGTTGGAGACAGGGGCCACATAGCTCTGGAAACACCATATATTTT. This codes for CASSWRQGPHSSGNTIYF. The J gene is TRBJ1-3, the V gene TRBV28, with TRBD1 matching 8 bases. The CDR3 spans 18 residues. Germline V CDR1 and CDR2: MDHEN, SYDVKM. With V trimmed by 4 bases and J by 0 bases, 11 bases remained unmatched. The variable domain in full, with the rest retrieved from reference TRBV28 and TRBJ1-3, is DVKVTQSSRYLVKRTGEKVFLECVQDMDHENMFWYRQDPGLGLRLIYFSYDVKMKEKGDIPEGYSVSREKKERFSLILESASTNQTSMYLCASSWRQGPHSSGNTIYFGEGSWLTVV.

The V and J genes are TRBV13 and TRBJ1-4; D is ambiguous. Germline assignment: CDR1 PRHDT and CDR2 FYEKMQ (reference sequence). V lost 3 bases and J lost 0, with 8 bases in between. The CDR3 contains 15 residues. CDR3 sequence: CASSFRLATNEKLFF. CDR3 nucleotides: TGTGCCAGCAGCTTTCGACTTGCAACTAATGAAAAACTGTTTTTT.

CDR3 loop: CASTLYGRDNEQFF. CDR3 bases: TGCGCCAGCACCCTTTACGGGAGGGACAATGAGCAGTTCTTC. The chain recombines TRBV5-1 with TRBJ2-1; 8 bases agree with TRBD2. Per germline, CDR1 SGHRS and CDR2 YFSETQ. The CDR3 consists of 14 residues. J gave up 5 bases and V 6 bases, and 7 bases lay outside the gene matches.

This clone has just one count. The V and J genes are TRBV12-3 or TRBV12-4 and TRBJ1-1; a weak D match, TRBD1 (5 bases). The CDR3 contains 12 residues. V was cut by 6 bases and J by 5 bases, with 10 bases left in between. The CDR3 reads CASRDQGTEAFF. In nucleotides, the CDR3 is TGTGCCAGCAGGGATCAGGGTACTGAAGCTTTCTTT.

V usage is TRBV2 and J usage is TRBJ1-5; 7 bases match TRBD1. Germline lookup yields CDR1 SNHLY and CDR2 FYNNEI. This CDR3 region has 12 residues. V dropped 7 bases and J dropped 5; count of bases not matched to a gene: 2. This chain's CDR3 is CASNTGDQPQHF. CDR3 sequence (DNA): TGTGCCAGCAACACAGGGGATCAGCCCCAGCATTTT.

The chain couples TRBV29-1 to TRBJ1-1, with D possibly being TRBD1 (5 bases). Germline V CDR1 and CDR2: SQVTM, ANQGSEA. Trimming removed 6 bases at V and 3 bases at J, with 20 bases between. This CDR3 has 15 amino acids. DNA of the CDR3: TGCAGCGTCGCTTACCTCGCCGGGACCGACACTGAAGCTTTCTTT. Amino acid sequence: CSVAYLAGTDTEAFF. Complete variable domain (other parts from reference TRBV29-1 and TRBJ1-1): SAVISQKPSRDICQRGTSLTIQCQVDSQVTMMFWYRQQPGQSLTLIATANQGSEATYESGFVIDKFPISRPNLTFSTLTVSNMSPEDSSIYLCSVAYLAGTDTEAFFGQGTRLTVV.

This chain connects TRBV5-4 to TRBJ1-2; D possibly corresponds to TRBD1 (5 bases). Per germline, CDR1 SGHNT and CDR2 YYREEE (reference sequence). This CDR3 is 14 amino acids long. V gave up 4 bases and J gave up 3 bases, with 13 bases separating them. In DNA form, the CDR3 reads TGTGCCAGCAGCCGCGAACAGGCCTACTATGGCTACACCTTC. This sequence encodes CASSREQAYYGYTF. Together with reference TRBV5-4 and TRBJ1-2, the CDR3 gives the full variable domain: ETGVTQSPTHLIKTRGQQVTLRCSSQSGHNTVSWYQQALGQGPQFIFQYYREEENGRGNFPPRFSGLQFPNYSSELNVNALELDDSALYLCASSREQAYYGYTFGSGTRLTVV.

This chain links TRBV28 with TRBJ2-2; D gene unclear. CDR3 length equals 13 residues. Trimming stripped 9 bases from V and 5 bases from J, with 13 bases between. Per the germline V gene, CDR1 is MDHEN and CDR2 is SYDVKM. CDR3 sequence (DNA): TGTGCCAGTGATGTTGGGCAGACCGGGGAGCTGTTTTTT. Amino acid sequence: CASDVGQTGELFF.